A selection of T cell receptor beta chains follows, all from one sample in a study of T cells after posttransplantation cyclophosphamide. Clones were read by immunoSEQ multiplex PCR, and TCRdb kept only the in-frame ones, dropping some. The data show 35,000 to 40,000 clones, with none appearing a single time. The specimen sequenced was PBMCs. The receptors were gathered from a man aged 45-60 years in good health, CMV-negative, and a related stem cell transplant donor. Each CDR3 is given with its conserved first and last residue. The order of the fields is J gene, clone size, V gene, D gene, CDR3 protein, CDR3 DNA. The D gene is left open where the match is weak. Clone size is shown for a subset of rows, as once, few, many or a class of expanded clone.

TRBJ1-2 | many | TRBV4-2 | . | CASSQGVGSKGYYGYTF | TGTGCCAGCAGCCAAGGGGTGGGGTCCAAGGGGTACTATGGCTACACCTTC
TRBJ2-7 | many | TRBV5-5 | TRBD2 | CASSFIAGGLSYEQYF | TGTGCCAGCAGTTTCATAGCGGGGGGGCTTTCCTACGAGCAGTACTTC
TRBJ2-3 | many | TRBV28 | . | CASSQATSMDSTDTQYF | TGTGCCAGCAGCCAAGCTACTAGCATGGATTCCACAGATACGCAGTATTTT
TRBJ1-1 | . | TRBV5-1 | . | CASSLRQGLTEAFF | TGCGCTAGCAGCTTGCGTCAGGGACTCACTGAAGCTTTCTTT
TRBJ1-5 | many | TRBV6-1 | . | CASTGTRDQPQHF | TGTGCCAGCACTGGGACAAGGGATCAGCCCCAGCATTTT
TRBJ2-1 | many | TRBV2 | . | CASSRRARGDEQFF | TGTGCCAGCTCCCGGAGGGCGCGAGGGGATGAGCAGTTCTTC
TRBJ2-3 | many | TRBV10-3 | TRBD2 | CAIRASGNTDTQYF | TGTGCCATCAGAGCTAGCGGAAACACAGATACGCAGTATTTT
TRBJ1-3 | many | TRBV9 | . | CASSVVAGPGNTIYF | TGTGCCAGCAGCGTAGTGGCAGGGCCTGGAAACACCATATATTTT
TRBJ2-3 | . | TRBV5-1 | TRBD2 | CASSLAGGWGATQYF | TGCGCCAGCAGCTTAGCGGGAGGGTGGGGCGCTACGCAGTATTTT
TRBJ1-2 | many | TRBV21-1 | . | CASSKGGGYSNYGYTF | TGTGCCAGCAGCAAAGGGGGGGGGTATTCTAACTATGGCTACACCTTC
TRBJ2-2 | many | TRBV7-7 | TRBD1 | CASSLIPGGSGELFF | TGTGCTAGCAGCTTAATACCAGGGGGATCCGGGGAGCTGTTTTTT
TRBJ2-5 | few | TRBV2 | TRBD1 | CASRDGTGALETQYF | TGTGCCAGCAGGGACGGGACAGGGGCCTTGGAGACCCAGTACTTC
TRBJ2-1 | many | TRBV11-3 | TRBD1 | CASSRQGAYNEQFF | TGTGCCAGCAGCCGACAGGGGGCTTACAATGAGCAGTTCTTC
TRBJ2-3 | many | TRBV5-1 | . | CASSKDSTTQYF | TGCGCCAGCAGCAAGGACAGCACTACGCAGTATTTT
TRBJ2-5 | many | TRBV18 | . | CASSPPSGETQYF | TGTGCCAGCTCCCCTCCCTCGGGGGAGACCCAGTACTTC